This record covers a single TCR beta chain. Its antigen is not identified. Per the original methods: Conventional T cell pools: roughly 9.9x10^4 distinct patient, some 150,000 donor TCRbeta sequences. Here immunoSEQ multiplex PCR was the method, and the copy in TCRdb shows in-frame clones only, minus some. V and J calls and clone size are as listed in that table; D and trimming were resolved from the DNA. The sample has under 30,000 clones; around 97% are singletons. CD4+CD127+ cells were sorted as the conventional CD4 T cells. This record belongs to a study of B cell selection in AIRE deficiency. Study observations and caveats: Of 3657 shared Treg TCRbeta sequences, around 30% were healthy-only, around 9.3% patient-only. Approximately 32% of healthy-donor shared Treg TCRbeta sequences appeared in patient Tconv cells. CDR3s were shorter in shared Treg sequences, reflecting few non-templated nucleotide insertions.

V lost 3 bases to trimming and J lost 8 bases, with 13 bases between them. The germline V gene encodes CDR1 GTSNPN and CDR2 SVGIG (reference sequence). There are 13 residues in the CDR3. The V gene is TRBV30, the J gene TRBJ2-2; D is perhaps TRBD1 (5 bases). This TCR was sampled from a human donor with AIRE deficiency. The sequencing input was conventional CD4+ T cells sorted from PBMCs. CDR3 in DNA: TGTGCCTGGAGCCGCGACAGCCCTGGGGAGCTGTTTTTT. This translates into CAWSRDSPGELFF.